This T cell receptor (beta chain) was found in a study of response to subunit inactivated influenza vaccine (dated by TCRdb to the late 2010s). Study-level background: The study used deep quantitative T cell receptor repertoire profiling to track responses to a trivalent subunit inactivated influenza vaccine. The investigation overall reported the following: The authors suggested that each seasonal influenza vaccination may recruit only a limited number of new T cells.

This clonotype was seen many times. Its antigen remains unidentified. No base qualities exist here, and no much larger clone lies one base off it. Preparation of the library involved RT-PCR. Instrument on record: Illumina HiSeq 2500. TCRdb passed the public sequencing reads through fastp at Q25 and MiXCR, retaining productive beta sequences. A single entry per CDR3 protein holds the most common genes and DNA from its merged rows. This sample comprises more than 450,000 distinct CDR3 sequences, less than 10% of them detected only once. Of the sample, 10% to 15% falls within the top ten clones. V and J lose 0 bases and 5 bases, and a span of 12 bases separates them. The germline V gene encodes CDR1 SGHKS and CDR2 YYEKEE (reference sequence). Reading from cysteine to phenylalanine, the CDR3 counts 14 amino acids. The kept DNA is CDR3 alone, 42 bases in frame from the first base.

The sequences come from PBMCs from blood, collected around 2 years after vaccination. This receptor chain uses TRBV5-5 and TRBJ2-7, with the D gene not confidently named. The sequence was obtained from a man between 50 and 75 years old who received an inactivated influenza vaccine. Donor details come from another sample of the same person, matched by shared clones. The DNA sequence is given as TGTGCCAGCAGCTTGGAGGGTTTTTACAACGAGCAGTACTTC. It codes for CASSLEGFYNEQYF.